The clone carrying this T cell receptor (beta chain) was counted once. Its specificity is not known. This record belongs to a study of Ad26.COV2.S vaccination and SARS-CoV-2 variants. Study information: The donor participated in the COV1001 trial, in its Ad26.COV2.S arm. Ad26.COV2.S shots went into the muscle once or twice, 56 days apart.

As to treatment: around 19 received Ad26.COV2.S at low or high dose, single or two shots; 5 received placebo; per-sample allocation not given. Day 63 after the first vaccine or placebo injection was the time point for sampling. V lost 2 bases, J lost 7 bases, and 8 bases lay in between. Germline lookup yields CDR1 GTSNPN and CDR2 SVGIG (reference sequence). This CDR3 contains 11 residues. Study conclusions and caveats: Substantial breadth was reported for post-vaccination spike-specific CD8+ and CD4+ T cells.

TCRdb's copy holds only in-frame clones and misses some; the assay was immunoSEQ multiplex PCR. The data contain 430,000 or so clones, 90% of them singletons. The receptor was isolated from a person aged 18-60 years who received the Ad26.COV2.S COVID-19 vaccine or a placebo. V gene TRBV30 combines with J gene TRBJ1-1; D gene ambiguous. The source material was peripheral blood, sampled in a trial of Ad26.COV2.S vaccine versus placebo. The CDR3 DNA follows: TGTGCCTGGAGTTCGATGGGTGAAGCTTTCTTT. Amino acid sequence: CAWSSMGEAFF.